The rows below give T cell receptor beta chains drawn from one sample of a study of blood T cell repertoires in COVID-19. TCRdb's table, derived via immunoSEQ multiplex PCR, lists solely in-frame clones and lacks some. The sample records under 500,000 clones, around 89% being singletons. The material sequenced was peripheral blood. The receptors were sampled from a woman aged 25 to 39 with acute or convalescent COVID-19. Each CDR3 is given with its conserved first and last residue. D genes are given only for firm matches. Size tells how often a clone was seen (once, few, many) or the class of an expanded clone, and some rows leave it out.

clone_size d_call j_call v_call cdr3_aa cdr3_nt
. TRBD2 TRBJ2-4 TRBV5-1 CASSPIQAGGSQNIQYF TGCGCCAGCAGCCCCATCCAAGCGGGGGGGTCCCAAAACATTCAGTACTTC
. . TRBJ2-3 TRBV6-2/TRBV6-3 CASSPSSVDTQYF TGTGCCAGCAGCCCATCCTCTGTAGATACGCAGTATTTT
. . TRBJ1-3 TRBV4-1 CAGSDGNSGNTIYF TGCGCCGGATCAGACGGGAACTCTGGAAACACCATATATTTT
. . TRBJ1-1 TRBV15 CATKGIPGDTEAFF TGTGCCACCAAAGGCATCCCTGGAGACACTGAAGCTTTCTTT
. TRBD1 TRBJ2-7 TRBV28 CASLTSGQGSYEQYF TGTGCCAGCCTTACGTCGGGACAGGGGTCGTACGAGCAGTACTTC
. TRBD2 TRBJ2-5 TRBV30 CAWSVGGGAGETQYF TGTGCCTGGAGTGTTGGCGGGGGGGCCGGGGAGACCCAGTACTTC
. . TRBJ1-4 TRBV10-3 CAISESVEEKLFF TGTGCCATCAGTGAGTCCGTGGAGGAAAAACTGTTTTTT
once . TRBJ2-1 TRBV6-5 CASSPRGRAGEQFF TGTGCCAGCAGTCCAAGGGGGAGGGCAGGTGAGCAGTTCTTC
. . TRBJ1-1 TRBV28 CASSDRPLNTEAFF TGTGCCAGCAGTGACAGGCCTCTGAACACTGAAGCTTTCTTT
. TRBD2 TRBJ2-1 TRBV30 CAWSRGEASNEQFF TGTGCCTGGAGTCGGGGGGAGGCCTCCAATGAGCAGTTCTTC
. . TRBJ2-3 TRBV18 CASSVEDTQYF TGTGCCAGCTCAGTCGAGGATACGCAGTATTTT
. TRBD1 TRBJ1-2 TRBV11-2 CASNPWDRTYGYTF TGTGCCAGCAACCCTTGGGACAGGACCTATGGCTACACCTTC
. . TRBJ2-1 TRBV30 CAWSVDGGFGDEQFF TGTGCCTGGAGTGTAGACGGGGGTTTCGGCGATGAGCAGTTCTTC
. . TRBJ2-5 TRBV3-1/TRBV3-2 CASSQSERRGMETQYF TGTGCCAGCAGCCAATCTGAACGTAGGGGGATGGAGACCCAGTACTTC
few TRBD1 TRBJ1-2 TRBV6-5 CASSYGQGQTF TGTGCCAGCAGTTACGGACAGGGGCAGACCTTC
. TRBD1 TRBJ1-3 TRBV5-8 CASSRGQPSSGNTIYF TGTGCCAGCAGCAGGGGACAGCCAAGCTCTGGAAACACCATATATTTT
few . TRBJ1-5 TRBV27 CASSSGVQPQHF TGTGCCAGCAGTTCAGGGGTACAGCCCCAGCATTTT